This T cell receptor (beta chain) came from a study of shared clonotypes between healthy human individuals. This table comes from immunoSEQ multiplex PCR, and its TCRdb copy is limited to in-frame clones, with some not included. The sample has 1.5 million to 2.5 million clones; approximately 94% are singletons. The CDR3 is 16 residues long. After removal of 5 bases from V and 3 bases from J, the junction contained 13 bases not matched to a gene. Germline values: CDR1 LNHNV, CDR2 YYDKDF (reference sequence). The naive CD8 subset, CD45RO-negative cells positively selected for CCR7, excluded terminally differentiated effector memory CD45RA+ cells.

Specimen: naive CD8+ T cells sorted from blood. V usage is TRBV15 and J usage is TRBJ2-7, with 7 bases identical to TRBD2. This TCR was sampled from a man aged 18-30 years in good health. The CDR3 coding sequence is TGTGCCACCAGCCTAGCGCCGGCTAGCGGAAACTACGAGCAGTACTTC. This translates into CATSLAPASGNYEQYF. The full variable domain, with the rest looked up from reference TRBV15 and TRBJ2-7, is DAMVIQNPRYQVTQFGKPVTLSCSQTLNHNVMYWYQQKSSQAPKLLFHYYDKDFNNEADTPDNFQSRRPNTSFCFLDIRSPGLGDTAMYLCATSLAPASGNYEQYFGPGTRLTVT.